Listed here are 22 T cell receptor beta chains from one sample, sequenced in a study of blood T cell repertoires in COVID-19 (dated by TCRdb to the early 2020s). The method behind the library was the immunoSEQ multiplex PCR assay. TCRdb holds this immuneACCESS table with in-frame rearrangements only. Some clones are missing; in checked studies, unresolved V genes explain under half, and the rest has no known cause. This sample is represented by approximately 220,000 clones; roughly 89% of them were singletons. The ten largest make up more than 12% of the sample. Sequenced sample: PBMCs or T cells enriched from blood (not recorded which). The receptors stem from a man aged 25 to 40 who had been exposed to COVID-19.

The CDR3 loop reads CASSIRLDQPQHF. CDR3 nucleotides: TGTGCCAGTAGTATCAGGCTTGATCAGCCCCAGCATTTT. The V and J genes are TRBV19 and TRBJ1-5; D unclear. The CDR3 contains 13 residues. Germline CDR1 reads LNHDA; CDR2 reads SQIVND (reference sequence). With 3 bases removed from V and 5 bases from J, the gap between germline ends came to 8 bases.

The rearrangement links TRBV7-3 to TRBJ2-2; no clear D. Trimming cost V 4 bases and J 1 base, with 4 bases left between them. Germline V gives CDR1 SGHTA, CDR2 FQGTGA. The CDR3 loop spans 13 amino acids. Here the CDR3 DNA reads TGTGCCAGCAGCTCCGGGAACACCGGGGAGCTGTTTTTT. Protein product: CASSSGNTGELFF.

The chain combines TRBV10-1 with TRBJ1-2, with unresolved D. Germline V gives CDR1 WNHNN, CDR2 SYGVQD (reference sequence). CDR3 length equals 12 residues. Trimming pared 4 bases from V and 5 bases from J, leaving 8 bases between. CDR3 nucleotides: TGCGCCAGCAGTGCTGGGCCTTATGGCTACACCTTC. It codes for CASSAGPYGYTF.

This chain uses TRBV25-1 with TRBJ1-2; 9 nucleotides align to TRBD1. CDR1 and CDR2 from the germline V gene are MGHDK and SYGVNS. V dropped 7 bases and J dropped 5; count of bases not matched to a gene: 17. This CDR3 is built from 17 residues. The CDR3 reads CASTDSDRGTFGYGYTF. The CDR3 DNA follows: TGTGCCAGCACAGACTCGGACAGGGGCACCTTCGGGTATGGCTACACCTTC.

CDR3 residues: CASSLGVPGTPAGEKLFF. The CDR3 region has the DNA TGTGCCAGCAGCTTAGGAGTCCCAGGGACTCCCGCTGGGGAAAAACTGTTTTTT. This chain uses TRBV11-2 with TRBJ1-4; possibly TRBD1 for D (5 bases). This CDR3 contains 18 residues. V lost 1 base and J 8 bases, leaving 23 bases between the germline ends. In germline, CDR1 is SGHAT, CDR2 FQNNGV.

The genes are TRBV9 and TRBJ1-6, with D hard to call. From germline, CDR1 is SGDLS and CDR2 YYNGEE. Trimming cost V 2 bases and J 6 bases, with 6 bases left between them. There are 13 residues in the CDR3. Here the CDR3 reads CASSVYSNSPLHF. Written as DNA, the CDR3 is TGTGCCAGCAGCGTGTACAGTAATTCACCCCTCCACTTT. The full variable domain, rest sourced from reference TRBV9 and TRBJ1-6, is DSGVTQTPKHLITATGQRVTLRCSPRSGDLSVYWYQQSLDQGLQFLIQYYNGEERAKGNILERFSAQQFPDLHSELNLSSLELGDSALYFCASSVYSNSPLHFGNGTRLTVT.

CDR3 bases: TGTGCCAGCAGCGGACAGGGTGATTCTTACAATGAGCAGTTCTTC. Translating gives CASSGQGDSYNEQFF. The chain couples TRBV13 to TRBJ2-1; 8 bases align to TRBD1. Germline V gene data show CDR1 as PRHDT and CDR2 as FYEKMQ (reference sequence). Germline trimming cut 5 bases from V and 4 bases from J; bases unmatched to any gene: 7. The CDR3 has 15 residues.

The V call is TRBV9, the J call TRBJ2-5; no reliable D call. V dropped 0 bases and J dropped 1 base, with 7 bases sitting between them. The CDR3 loop spans 14 amino acids. CDR1 SGDLS and CDR2 YYNGEE come from the germline V gene. CDR3 sequence reads: CASSVAGAQETQYF. CDR3 nucleotides: TGTGCCAGCAGCGTAGCAGGTGCCCAAGAGACCCAGTACTTC.

The chain joins TRBV5-1 to TRBJ1-3; D call uncertain. The CDR3 covers 16 residues. The V and J ends lost 3 bases and 2 bases respectively, with 15 bases between them. Germline V gives CDR1 SGHRS, CDR2 YFSETQ. Here the CDR3 reads CASSSLPDGTGNTIYF. The CDR3 bases are TGCGCCAGCAGCTCCCTTCCTGACGGGACTGGAAACACCATATATTTT. Looking up the rest from reference TRBV5-1 and TRBJ1-3 gives the full variable domain: KAGVTQTPRYLIKTRGQQVTLSCSPISGHRSVSWYQQTPGQGLQFLFEYFSETQRNKGNFPGRFSGRQFSNSRSEMNVSTLELGDSALYLCASSSLPDGTGNTIYFGEGSWLTVV.

This chain links TRBV20-1 with TRBJ1-2; 8 positions match TRBD1. The germline gives CDR1 DFQATT, CDR2 SNEGSKA (reference sequence). The CDR3 loop spans 10 amino acids. CDR3 DNA sequence: TGCAGCGCGACAGGGGACGGCTACACCTTC. Its translation: CSATGDGYTF.

To note about this clone: The sample has other DNA sequences that encode this CDR3 too. The chain has TRBV3-1 (or the pseudogene TRBV3-2) and TRBJ2-3; D is undetermined. The CDR3 length is 14 residues. The germline gives CDR1 LGHDT, CDR2 YNNKEL (reference sequence). The V and J ends lost 1 base and 2 bases respectively, with 7 bases between them. The CDR3 nucleotides are TGTGCCAGCAGCCAAGGTCTTTCCACAGATACGCAGTATTTT. It codes for CASSQGLSTDTQYF.

J is TRBJ2-5 and V is TRBV4-1, with 12 positions matching TRBD2. Germline V gene sequence: CDR1 MGHRA, CDR2 YSYEKL. With 4 bases clipped from V and 8 bases from J, the junction kept 17 bases outside the gene matches. The CDR3 is 18 amino acids. The CDR3 protein is CASSPPHPVTSGGTTQYF. The CDR3 DNA follows: TGCGCCAGCAGCCCTCCTCACCCTGTGACTAGCGGGGGAACAACCCAGTACTTC.

The chain has TRBV4-3 and TRBJ1-3; D uncertain. V gave up 1 base and J gave up 0 bases, with 10 bases separating them. Germline loops: CDR1 LGHNA, CDR2 YSLEER. CDR3 length: 16 residues. CDR3 nucleotide sequence: TGCGCCAGCAGCCAAGCTTCCTCCCGCTCTGGAAACACCATATATTTT. Translating gives CASSQASSRSGNTIYF.

This chain links TRBV11-1 with TRBJ2-2; 8 bases are a match to TRBD1. The CDR3 covers 16 residues. After removal of 5 bases from V and 0 bases from J, the junction contained 5 bases not matched to a gene. CDR1 is SGHAT, CDR2 FQDESV, per germline (reference sequence). Here the CDR3 reads CASSLQGGANTGELFF. CDR3 in DNA: TGTGCCAGCAGCCTACAGGGGGGCGCGAACACCGGGGAGCTGTTTTTT. Together with reference TRBV11-1 and TRBJ2-2, the CDR3 gives the full variable domain: EAEVAQSPRYKITEKSQAVAFWCDPISGHATLYWYRQILGQGPELLVQFQDESVVDDSQLPKDRFSAERLKGVDSTLKIQPAELGDSAMYLCASSLQGGANTGELFFGEGSRLTVL.

The chain joins TRBV6-2 or TRBV6-3 to TRBJ1-4, with unresolved D. Trimming removed 6 bases at V and 6 bases at J, with 11 bases between. The CDR3 loop spans 13 amino acids. Germline CDR1 is MNHEY and CDR2 is SVGEGT. CDR3 in DNA: TGTGCCAGCAGCTCCTACTCGGATGAAAAACTGTTTTTT. This encodes CASSSYSDEKLFF.

V usage is TRBV5-4 and J usage is TRBJ2-7, with D perhaps TRBD2 (5 bases). CDR1 SGHNT and CDR2 YYREEE come from the germline V gene (reference sequence). V was shortened by 3 bases and J by 5 bases, with 15 bases between the two germline ends. The CDR3 contains 14 residues. The chain's CDR3 is CASSSRTSTNEQYF. The CDR3 nucleotides read TGTGCCAGCAGCTCGCGGACTTCAACCAACGAGCAGTACTTC.

On this clone: Mismatch with germline at one junction end may stem from a read error. V is TRBV5-1 and J is TRBJ1-1; the D gene is possibly TRBD1 (5 bases). This CDR3 is 11 amino acids long. Germline V gives CDR1 SGHRS, CDR2 YFSETQ. The CDR3 here is CARQRLGREVF. DNA for the CDR3: TGCGCCAGACAACGGCTGGGGCGCGAAGTCTTT.

The chain uses TRBV6-2 or TRBV6-3 and TRBJ1-1; a weak D match, TRBD1 (6 bases). In germline, CDR1 is MNHEY, CDR2 SVGEGT. This CDR3 spans 12 amino acids. Trimming removed 3 bases from V and 10 bases from J, with 12 bases in between. The DNA of the CDR3 is TGTGCCAGCAGTTATACAGGGAGAAGAGCTTTCTTT. Its translation is CASSYTGRRAFF.

This clone turned up a few times. This sample includes further DNA sequences coding for the same CDR3. The chain links TRBV2 to TRBJ2-7; no clear D. The CDR3 loop spans 10 amino acids. Germline V gene lookup returns CDR1 SNHLY and CDR2 FYNNEI. V dropped 4 bases and J dropped 4 bases, with 2 bases sitting between them. CDR3 amino acids: CASSAYEQYF. The CDR3 DNA follows: TGTGCCAGCAGTGCTTACGAGCAGTACTTC. The variable domain in full, with the rest retrieved from reference TRBV2 and TRBJ2-7, is EPEVTQTPSHQVTQMGQEVILRCVPISNHLYFYWYRQILGQKVEFLVSFYNNEISEKSEIFDDQFSVERPDGSNFTLKIRSTKLEDSAMYFCASSAYEQYFGPGTRLTVT.

This clone appeared a single time. This chain joins TRBV4-1 and TRBJ2-1; D may be TRBD2 (7 bases). With 0 bases removed from V and 12 bases from J, the gap between germline ends came to 21 bases. The CDR3 length is 16 residues. Germline-derived CDR1 and CDR2 are MGHRA and YSYEKL. The CDR3 nucleotides read TGCGCCAGCAGCCAAGATAGAGGGGGAGGGGGATTAGGGCAGTTCTTC. Translated, it gives CASSQDRGGGGLGQFF.

This rearrangement joins TRBV6-5 to TRBJ1-4; 8 bases are a match to TRBD1. The CDR3 is 14 residues long. V dropped 9 bases and J dropped 4; count of bases not matched to a gene: 7. Germline CDR1 and CDR2: MNHEY and SVGAGI. The CDR3 DNA is TGTGCCAGTTCTAGGACAGGGATTAATGAAAAACTGTTTTTT. Translation: CASSRTGINEKLFF.

The rearrangement uses TRBV6-5 and TRBJ2-3, with no clear D. The V gene lost 4 bases and the J gene lost 2 bases, with 13 bases spanning the gap. From germline, CDR1 is MNHEY and CDR2 SVGAGI. CDR3 size: 15 residues. The CDR3 region is CASSSTTSSTDTQYF. DNA for the CDR3: TGTGCCAGCAGTTCGACGACTTCCTCCACAGATACGCAGTATTTT.